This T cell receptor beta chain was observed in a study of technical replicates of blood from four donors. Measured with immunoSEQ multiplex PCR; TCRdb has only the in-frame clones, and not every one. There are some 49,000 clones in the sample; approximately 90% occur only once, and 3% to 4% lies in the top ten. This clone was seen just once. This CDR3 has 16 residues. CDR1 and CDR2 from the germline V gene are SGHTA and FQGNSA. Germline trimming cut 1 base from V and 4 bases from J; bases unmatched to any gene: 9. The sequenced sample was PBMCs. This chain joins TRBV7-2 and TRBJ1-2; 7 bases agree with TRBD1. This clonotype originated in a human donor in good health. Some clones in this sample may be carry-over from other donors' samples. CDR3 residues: CASSLGRQGVGYGYTF. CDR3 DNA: TGTGCCAGCAGCTTAGGGCGGCAGGGGGTCGGCTATGGCTACACCTTC.